The 8 T cell receptor beta chains reported below all come from one sample, sequenced in a study of T-cell reconstitution after alpha-beta-depleted transplantation in children (dated by TCRdb to the mid-2010s). The library was made by PCR. TCRdb records Illumina HiSeq 2500 as the sequencer. TCR libraries were prepared with molecular barcoding, using unique molecular identifiers to normalize TCRbeta repertoire quantification. TCRdb trimmed public reads at Q25 via fastp, called clones via MiXCR and kept in-frame beta chains. Each CDR3 protein gets just one entry, which takes the most common genes and DNA from the rows behind it. The sample profile shows fewer than 750,000 distinct CDR3 sequences; over 25% of them were found once. 36% of the sample is held by the ten biggest clonotypes. The treatment or condition tag for this specimen amounts to: allogeneic hematopoietic cell transplantation with graft depleted of TCRalphabeta T cells and CD19 B cells.

The source material was PBMCs, sampled before TCRalphabeta/CD19-depleted stem cell transplant. Source of these receptors: a boy younger than two with Wiskott-Aldrich syndrome, due to receive a stem cell transplant.

This clonotype was observed once. This rearrangement joins TRBV30 to TRBJ1-2; no definite D call. Germline V CDR1 and CDR2: GTSNPN, SVGIG (reference sequence). This CDR3 is built from 11 residues. The V gene lost 4 bases and the J gene lost 4 bases, with 7 bases spanning the gap. CDR3 sequence reads: CAWMDPYGYTF. The CDR3 coding sequence is TGTGCCTGGATGGACCCCTATGGCTACACCTTC.

This clonotype was recorded a few times. CDR3 amino acids: CASSLGLAGFTDTQYF. The CDR3 nucleotides read TGCGCCAGCAGCTTGGGTCTCGCGGGATTCACAGATACGCAGTATTTT. The V call is TRBV5-1, the J call TRBJ2-3, with a possible D match to TRBD2 (6 bases). This CDR3 contains 16 residues. Germline CDR1 SGHRS, CDR2 YFSETQ. The V end was cut by 0 bases, the J end by 2 bases, with 13 bases between.

The chain couples TRBV5-1 to TRBJ1-1; D unclear. Trimming stripped 0 bases from V and 4 bases from J, with 16 bases between. Germline V gives CDR1 SGHRS, CDR2 YFSETQ. The CDR3 is 16 amino acids. The CDR3 loop reads CASSLALWASGTEAFF. CDR3 DNA: TGCGCCAGCAGCTTGGCCCTCTGGGCGTCGGGCACTGAAGCTTTCTTT. The whole variable domain, remainder taken from reference TRBV5-1 and TRBJ1-1, is KAGVTQTPRYLIKTRGQQVTLSCSPISGHRSVSWYQQTPGQGLQFLFEYFSETQRNKGNFPGRFSGRQFSNSRSEMNVSTLELGDSALYLCASSLALWASGTEAFFGQGTRLTVV.

This sequence joins TRBV7-9 and TRBJ1-1; D is uncertain. CDR3 length equals 14 residues. The germline gives CDR1 SEHNR, CDR2 FQNEAQ (reference sequence). V gave up 5 bases and J gave up 4 bases, with 14 bases separating them. The CDR3 sequence is CASSPDQGGTEAFF. CDR3 bases: TGTGCCAGCAGCCCGGATCAAGGCGGCACTGAAGCTTTCTTT.

This sequence joins TRBV5-1 and TRBJ2-1; no reliable D call. This CDR3 has 15 amino acids. The V and J ends lost 0 bases and 4 bases respectively, with 11 bases between them. The germline V gene has CDR1 SGHRS and CDR2 YFSETQ. The CDR3 is CASSLGSKSYNEQFF. The CDR3 DNA is TGCGCCAGCAGCTTGGGCAGCAAATCATACAATGAGCAGTTCTTC.

The V call is TRBV5-5, the J call TRBJ1-1; D is unclear. Germline CDR1 reads SGHKS; CDR2 reads YYEKEE (reference sequence). The CDR3 runs 14 residues. V was pared by 8 bases and J by 2 bases, with 16 bases between. CDR3 sequence reads: CARGARVLNTEAFF. The CDR3 DNA follows: TGTGCCAGGGGCGCCCGGGTTCTCAACACTGAAGCTTTCTTT. Using reference TRBV5-5 and TRBJ1-1 for the parts outside the CDR3, the full variable domain is DAGVTQSPTHLIKTRGQQVTLRCSPISGHKSVSWYQQVLGQGPQFIFQYYEKEERGRGNFPDRFSARQFPNYSSELNVNALLLGDSALYLCARGARVLNTEAFFGQGTRLTVV.

The V gene is TRBV19, the J gene TRBJ1-5, with D uncertain. This CDR3 is built from 16 residues. Trimming removed 3 bases at V and 2 bases at J, with 14 bases between. The germline gives CDR1 LNHDA, CDR2 SQIVND (reference sequence). CDR3 nucleotide sequence: TGTGCCAGTAGTATCCCCGGGGTTTTGGGCAATCAGCCCCAGCATTTT. It yields the protein CASSIPGVLGNQPQHF.

This clonotype was counted between two and nine times. The rearrangement uses TRBV28 and TRBJ2-3; perhaps TRBD2 as D (6 bases). V lost 7 bases and J lost 5, with 16 bases in between. This CDR3 has 14 residues. Germline V gene data show CDR1 as MDHEN and CDR2 as SYDVKM. In nucleotides, the CDR3 is TGTGCCAGCACCCCCGGGAGCGTTCTAGATACGCAGTATTTT. It yields the protein CASTPGSVLDTQYF.